The clone carrying this T cell receptor beta chain has just a few counts. Its cognate antigen is unknown. The data were obtained in a study of T-cell memory formation after mild COVID-19. Turning to the study itself: The two donors had largely donor-specific TCR clusters. Overall study findings and caveats: Clones shrinking between day 15 and 85 showed a balanced CD4/CD8 split, and those that grew later tilted toward CD4+. Contracting CD4+ clones were located mainly in CM and EM, and CD8+ clones in EMRA.

Libraries for TCRalpha and TCRbeta carried sample barcodes and unique molecular identifiers via 5'RACE. TCRdb reprocessed the 5' RACE reads via MiXCR and lists one record per CDR3 protein. The data contain roughly 300,000 distinct CDR3 sequences, roughly an eighth of them singletons. The CDR3 has 13 amino acids. Trimming pared 1 base from V and 4 bases from J, leaving 7 bases between. The chain is built from TRBV12-3 or TRBV12-4 and TRBJ1-2; D gene uncertain. This sequence was found in a man aged 18 to 30 who had mild COVID-19 (a few samples of this study predate the infection). Cell type and time point are not known. The material sequenced was PBMCs or a T cell subset sorted from them (not recorded which). The CDR3 sequence: CASSLVITYGYTF. The CDR3 coding sequence is TGTGCCAGCAGTTTAGTAATTACCTATGGCTACACCTTC.